Listed here are 25 T cell receptor beta chains from one sample, sequenced in a study of T cell repertoires in cytomegalovirus infection. MiXCR was run by TCRdb on the reads, yielding one entry per CDR3 protein. The repertoire holds nearly 650,000 distinct CDR3 sequences, with about 24% as singletons. The material sequenced was CD8+ T cells from PBMCs. All receptors derive from a human donor in good health (CMV status not recorded). Some clones in this sample may be carry-over from other donors' samples.

This clonotype was seen many times. This chain uses TRBV7-8 with TRBJ2-5, with D unresolved. This CDR3 region has 12 residues. V lost 0 bases to trimming and J lost 5 bases, with 4 bases between them. Germline CDR1 is SGHVS and CDR2 is FQNEAQ. The CDR3 coding sequence is TGTGCCAGCAGCTTAGCGAAGGAGACCCAGTACTTC. Translation gives CASSLAKETQYF.

This clonotype was counted between two and nine times. The chain carries TRBV11-2 and TRBJ2-3; D is unclear. The CDR3 covers 12 residues. CDR1 is SGHAT and CDR2 is FQNNGV in the germline V gene. V was cut by 11 bases and J by 6 bases, with 15 bases left in between. CDR3 protein: CADKPPWDTQYF. The CDR3 bases are TGTGCCGACAAACCCCCCTGGGATACGCAGTATTTT.

V usage is TRBV5-5 and J usage is TRBJ1-5, with 8 bases lining up with TRBD1. Trimming cost V 4 bases and J 8 bases; bases outside gene matches: 11. This CDR3 has 15 amino acids. Germline V CDR1 and CDR2: SGHKS, YYEKEE (reference sequence). The CDR3 loop is CASSAGQALSEPQHF. In nucleotides, the CDR3 is TGTGCCAGCAGCGCGGGACAGGCCCTATCGGAGCCCCAGCATTTT.

Only a few counts were recorded for this clonotype. The rearrangement joins TRBV7-9 to TRBJ1-2; D not certain. Looked up from germline, CDR1 is SEHNR and CDR2 is FQNEAQ (reference sequence). The V gene lost 5 bases and the J gene lost 0 bases, with 13 bases spanning the gap. The CDR3 has 15 amino acids. CDR3 protein: CASSLPRTSNYGYTF. The CDR3 region has the DNA TGTGCCAGCAGCCTCCCCCGAACGTCTAACTATGGCTACACCTTC.

In this sample, this clonotype turned up a few times. CDR3 protein: CSVEQGADYEQYF. CDR3 bases: TGCAGCGTTGAACAGGGGGCGGATTACGAGCAGTACTTC. The chain uses TRBV29-1 and TRBJ2-7; the match to TRBD1 covers 8 bases. Looked up from germline, CDR1 is SQVTM and CDR2 is ANQGSEA. J lost 4 bases, V lost 2 bases, and 4 bases had no gene match. The CDR3 spans 13 residues.

This clonotype was observed a handful of times. The chain employs TRBV5-6 and TRBJ2-1; D gene unclear. This CDR3 has 12 amino acids. V was shortened by 3 bases and J by 5 bases, with 6 bases between the two germline ends. Germline V gene lookup returns CDR1 SGHDT and CDR2 YYEEEE. DNA of the CDR3: TGTGCCAGCAGCTGGACCCACAATGAGCAGTTCTTC. The encoded protein is CASSWTHNEQFF. Filled out from reference TRBV5-6 and TRBJ2-1, the complete variable domain reads DAGVTQSPTHLIKTRGQQVTLRCSPKSGHDTVSWYQQALGQGPQFIFQYYEEEERQRGNFPDRFSGHQFPNYSSELNVNALLLGDSALYLCASSWTHNEQFFGPGTRLTVL.

A few counts support this clonotype. CDR3 amino acids: CASSQIRTGGFDEQFF. CDR3 sequence (DNA): TGTGCCAGCAGCCAAATAAGGACAGGGGGTTTCGATGAGCAGTTCTTC. The V gene is TRBV3-1, the J gene TRBJ2-1; 10 bases map to TRBD1. The CDR3 sequence is 16 residues long. Germline CDR1 is LGHDT and CDR2 is YNNKEL (reference sequence). V dropped 2 bases and J dropped 8; count of bases not matched to a gene: 9.

This chain links TRBV4-3 with TRBJ2-5; D is perhaps TRBD1 (7 bases). The germline V gene encodes CDR1 LGHNA and CDR2 YSLEER. The CDR3 is made up of 18 amino acids. V was trimmed by 1 base and J by 4 bases, leaving 22 bases between them. The CDR3 DNA is TGCGCCAGCAGCCAAGCCCCCGCTAGCGTCTCAGGGGGAGAGACCCAGTACTTC. As protein: CASSQAPASVSGGETQYF.

The V gene is TRBV7-9, the J gene TRBJ1-1, with unresolved D. The CDR3 is 13 residues long. Between the trimmed V and J ends, which lost 5 bases and 7 bases, there was a span of 14 bases. Germline-derived CDR1 and CDR2 are SEHNR and FQNEAQ (reference sequence). CDR3 DNA sequence: TGTGCCAGCAGCCCTAACCTCCCAGATGAAGCTTTCTTT. Protein: CASSPNLPDEAFF.

Many counts were recorded for this clonotype. The V call is TRBV7-9, the J call TRBJ2-3, with 8 bases lining up with TRBD1. The CDR3 is 15 residues long. The V segment lost 4 bases and the J segment 2 bases; nucleotides outside the gene matches: 5. Germline V gives CDR1 SEHNR, CDR2 FQNEAQ (reference sequence). The CDR3 DNA sequence: TGTGCCAGCAGCTCCCGACAGGGGAACACAGATACGCAGTATTTT. Translating it yields CASSSRQGNTDTQYF. Supplemented by reference TRBV7-9 and TRBJ2-3, the full variable domain reads DTGVSQNPRHKITKRGQNVTFRCDPISEHNRLYWYRQTLGQGPEFLTYFQNEAQLEKSRLLSDRFSAERPKGSFSTLEIQRTEQGDSAMYLCASSSRQGNTDTQYFGPGTRLTVL.

This clonotype was found a few times. The rearrangement links TRBV7-2 to TRBJ2-1, with TRBD2 as a possible D gene (7 bases). Germline V gene data show CDR1 as SGHTA and CDR2 as FQGNSA. Trimming removed 5 bases at V and 4 bases at J, with 27 bases between. The CDR3 is 19 residues long. The CDR3 reads CASSPQHGRGPSFYNEQFF. In DNA form, the CDR3 reads TGTGCCAGCAGCCCCCAGCATGGGCGGGGGCCTAGTTTTTACAATGAGCAGTTCTTC.

This clonotype has a handful of counts. The gene calls are TRBV4-1 and TRBJ2-1; tentative D call: TRBD1 (5 bases). V was pared by 6 bases and J by 0 bases, with 15 bases between. The V gene's germline CDR1 is MGHRA and CDR2 YSYEKL. The CDR3 contains 16 residues. The CDR3 DNA follows: TGCGCCAGCAGGTTACAGGATTCGAGCTCCTACAATGAGCAGTTCTTC. It specifies CASRLQDSSSYNEQFF.

This clonotype was recorded many times. V gene TRBV7-9 combines with J gene TRBJ2-1; D is perhaps TRBD1 (6 bases). Trimming left V 5 bases short and J 4 bases short, with 15 bases between. Germline-derived CDR1 and CDR2 are SEHNR and FQNEAQ (reference sequence). This CDR3 spans 15 amino acids. The CDR3: CASSAKTGPYNEQFF. The CDR3 DNA is TGTGCCAGCAGCGCTAAGACAGGTCCATACAATGAGCAGTTCTTC. The full variable domain, completed using reference TRBV7-9 and TRBJ2-1, is DTGVSQNPRHKITKRGQNVTFRCDPISEHNRLYWYRQTLGQGPEFLTYFQNEAQLEKSRLLSDRFSAERPKGSFSTLEIQRTEQGDSAMYLCASSAKTGPYNEQFFGPGTRLTVL.

V gene TRBV29-1 combines with J gene TRBJ1-1, with 11 positions matching TRBD1. This CDR3 is built from 13 residues. Germline assignment: CDR1 SQVTM and CDR2 ANQGSEA. V lost 4 bases to trimming and J lost 5 bases; unmatched junction nucleotides: 3. CDR3 amino acids: CSVARDRGTEAFF. CDR3 coding DNA: TGCAGCGTTGCCCGGGACAGGGGGACTGAAGCTTTCTTT.

This clonotype was seen at least ten times. At one end the junction does not follow the germline gene, possibly because of a read error. The chain recombines TRBV4-1 with TRBJ2-1; D might be TRBD1 (6 bases). This CDR3 contains 11 residues. CDR1 is MGHRA, CDR2 YSYEKL, per germline. The CDR3 loop is CASSRGGEQFF. CDR3 sequence (DNA): TGTGCCAGCAGCAGGGGTGGTGAGCAGTTCTTC.

The rearrangement uses TRBV19 and TRBJ1-2; 7 bases map to TRBD1. The germline V gene encodes CDR1 LNHDA and CDR2 SQIVND (reference sequence). The CDR3 has 14 residues. V was clipped by 5 bases and J by 11 bases; unmatched bases: 14. The CDR3 DNA is TGTGCCAGTAGTCGATTTGGACAGGCCCGCGGATACACCTTC. Its translation: CASSRFGQARGYTF.

This clonotype was seen ten or more times. The CDR3 loop is CASTRGTEETQYF. DNA of the CDR3: TGTGCCAGCACCAGGGGGACGGAAGAGACCCAGTACTTC. The gene calls are TRBV7-8 and TRBJ2-5; TRBD1 agrees at 7 bases. The CDR3 has 13 residues. Germline lookup yields CDR1 SGHVS and CDR2 FQNEAQ. The V gene end was trimmed by 7 bases and the J gene end by 3 bases; junction bases not matched to a gene: 5.

This clonotype was counted ten times or more. V is TRBV7-9 and J is TRBJ2-2, with 7 nucleotides matching TRBD1. Losses at the gene ends were 7 bases for V and 2 bases for J; bases not matched to a gene: 16. The germline V gene encodes CDR1 SEHNR and CDR2 FQNEAQ (reference sequence). This CDR3 contains 18 residues. Written as DNA, the CDR3 is TGTGCCAGCATCGGGGCCCTGCCGGGACAGCCCAACACCGGGGAGCTGTTTTTT. Its translation: CASIGALPGQPNTGELFF.

The genes are TRBV7-9 and TRBJ2-2, with D unresolved. V was pared by 6 bases and J by 2 bases, with 10 bases between. Germline values: CDR1 SEHNR, CDR2 FQNEAQ (reference sequence). This CDR3 comprises 14 residues. The CDR3 region has the DNA TGTGCCAGCAGTTTGAACGCAAACACCGGGGAGCTGTTTTTT. It specifies CASSLNANTGELFF.

The table lists this clonotype with many counts. The chain couples TRBV28 to TRBJ1-5; D unclear. The CDR3 loop spans 16 amino acids. V was trimmed by 8 bases and J by 0 bases, leaving 17 bases between them. In germline, CDR1 is MDHEN, CDR2 SYDVKM. The CDR3 DNA reads TGTGCCAGCTCCGGGCAACGAGGATCTAGCAATCAGCCCCAGCATTTT. This translates into CASSGQRGSSNQPQHF.

The chain joins TRBV5-6 to TRBJ1-5; 8 nucleotides align to TRBD1. The length of the CDR3 is 15 residues. The germline V gene has CDR1 SGHDT and CDR2 YYEEEE. The J segment lost 2 bases and the V segment lost 4 bases, leaving 5 bases of the junction unmatched. CDR3 coding DNA: TGTGCCAGCAGCCTCACGGACAGGGGCAATCAGCCCCAGCATTTT. It codes for CASSLTDRGNQPQHF.

This clonotype was seen only a few times. V is TRBV29-1 and J is TRBJ1-1, with 10 nucleotides matching TRBD1. The germline CDR1 and CDR2 sequences are SQVTM and ANQGSEA. V shed 7 bases, J shed 1 base, and the junction held 6 bases outside the gene matches. The CDR3 runs to 14 residues. This CDR3 reads CSDGQGGPNTEAFF. The CDR3 DNA sequence: TGCAGCGACGGACAGGGGGGTCCGAACACTGAAGCTTTCTTT. Looking up the rest from reference TRBV29-1 and TRBJ1-1 gives the full variable domain: SAVISQKPSRDICQRGTSLTIQCQVDSQVTMMFWYRQQPGQSLTLIATANQGSEATYESGFVIDKFPISRPNLTFSTLTVSNMSPEDSSIYLCSDGQGGPNTEAFFGQGTRLTVV.

The V gene is TRBV7-2, the J gene TRBJ2-3; D not certain. Deletions cut 1 base from V and 1 base from J, with 9 bases between. The CDR3 sequence is 15 residues long. Germline V gene lookup returns CDR1 SGHTA and CDR2 FQGNSA. The CDR3 DNA reads as TGTGCCAGCAGCTTAGGGCTTGGGGGCACAGATACGCAGTATTTT. Translating gives CASSLGLGGTDTQYF. Full variable domain (missing parts from reference TRBV7-2 and TRBJ2-3): GAGVSQSPSNKVTEKGKDVELRCDPISGHTALYWYRQSLGQGLEFLIYFQGNSAPDKSGLPSDRFSAERTGGSVSTLTIQRTQQEDSAVYLCASSLGLGGTDTQYFGPGTRLTVL.

This clonotype was seen a single time. The chain is built from TRBV20-1 and TRBJ2-2; TRBD2 might be the D (5 bases). From germline, CDR1 is DFQATT and CDR2 SNEGSKA (reference sequence). The CDR3 loop spans 14 amino acids. The ends were cut back, 0 bases at V and 4 bases at J, with 9 bases in the middle. The CDR3 sequence: CSARDLEVTGELFF. The CDR3 DNA reads TGCAGTGCTAGAGATCTGGAGGTCACCGGGGAGCTGTTTTTT.

This clonotype was observed a handful of times. This rearrangement joins TRBV3-1 to TRBJ2-2; TRBD2 agrees at 9 bases. From germline, CDR1 is LGHDT and CDR2 YNNKEL (reference sequence). The CDR3 loop spans 17 amino acids. V lost 6 bases, J lost 1 base, and 9 bases stayed unmatched. This chain's CDR3 is CASSPGGTSRNTGELFF. CDR3 DNA: TGTGCCAGCAGTCCCGGGGGGACTAGCAGGAACACCGGGGAGCTGTTTTTT.